A single sample gave rise to the 14 T cell receptor beta chains below, sequenced in a study of neurological immune-mediated disorders. Described time point: longitudinal time-point 1 (baseline). One entry per CDR3 protein results from TCRdb running MiXCR on the 5' RACE reads. This table holds about 49,000 distinct CDR3 sequences, 9% to 10% found once. Sequenced material: PBMCs. These receptor sequences come from a woman in her 40s in good health.

Many counts were recorded for this clonotype. The genes are TRBV12-3 or TRBV12-4 and TRBJ1-5, with D hard to call. V lost 6 bases and J lost 0, with 12 bases in between. The CDR3 has 15 amino acids. CDR3 in amino acids: CASSFGPYSNQPQHF. DNA of the CDR3: TGTGCCAGCAGCTTTGGCCCTTATAGCAATCAGCCCCAGCATTTT.

Ten or more counts support this clonotype. V usage is TRBV7-2 and J usage is TRBJ2-1; D uncertain. CDR3 length: 15 amino acids. V was pared by 5 bases and J by 2 bases, with 13 bases between. The germline V gene encodes CDR1 SGHTA and CDR2 FQGNSA. CDR3 DNA: TGTGCCAGCAGCCTCACAGTCCAACCCTACAATGAGCAGTTCTTC. This encodes CASSLTVQPYNEQFF. Filled out from reference TRBV7-2 and TRBJ2-1, the complete variable domain reads GAGVSQSPSNKVTEKGKDVELRCDPISGHTALYWYRQSLGQGLEFLIYFQGNSAPDKSGLPSDRFSAERTGGSVSTLTIQRTQQEDSAVYLCASSLTVQPYNEQFFGPGTRLTVL.

The sample holds many counts of this clonotype. V and J are TRBV7-2 and TRBJ1-3; D gene unclear. Trimming took 1 base from V and 3 from J, leaving 10 bases between them. The germline CDR1 and CDR2 sequences are SGHTA and FQGNSA. The CDR3 is 15 amino acids. As DNA, the CDR3 is TGTGCCAGCAGCTTAGACGGACCGGGTGGAAACACCATATATTTT. It specifies CASSLDGPGGNTIYF.

This clonotype was recorded at least ten times. The genes are TRBV20-1 and TRBJ1-2, with 8 nucleotides matching TRBD1. Germline values: CDR1 DFQATT, CDR2 SNEGSKA (reference sequence). CDR3 length: 15 residues. The junction had 14 bases not matched to a gene; V was cut back by 6 bases and J by 5 bases. The CDR3 nucleotides are TGCAGTGCCAAGACGGTGGGACAGGCTGAGTATGGCTACACCTTC. Translated, it gives CSAKTVGQAEYGYTF.

This clonotype was found a few times. This chain links TRBV6-2 or TRBV6-3 with TRBJ1-1; D not certain. V was shortened by 7 bases and J by 4 bases, with 10 bases between the two germline ends. The CDR3 has 12 residues. The germline CDR1 and CDR2 sequences are MNHEY and SVGEGT. Here the CDR3 reads CASTKQPTEAFF. CDR3 in DNA: TGTGCCAGCACGAAACAGCCCACTGAAGCTTTCTTT.

This clonotype was detected ten times or more. The chain joins TRBV7-2 to TRBJ1-1, with 7 positions matching TRBD1. CDR1 and CDR2 from the germline V gene are SGHTA and FQGNSA. This CDR3 spans 19 amino acids. V dropped 0 bases and J dropped 5; count of bases not matched to a gene: 18. The CDR3 spells CASSLANGEGARAWTEAFF. CDR3 nucleotides: TGTGCCAGCAGCTTAGCGAATGGGGAGGGGGCACGGGCTTGGACTGAAGCTTTCTTT.

This clonotype was seen at least ten times. V usage is TRBV4-1 and J usage is TRBJ1-1, with D maybe TRBD1 (6 bases). This CDR3 contains 14 residues. Germline V lookup: CDR1 MGHRA, CDR2 YSYEKL. The V end lost 3 bases, the J end lost 1 base, and 9 bases lay between the germline ends. The chain's CDR3 is CASSHSRGNTEAFF. As DNA, the CDR3 is TGCGCCAGCAGCCACTCCAGGGGGAACACTGAAGCTTTCTTT.

This clonotype was counted at least ten times. The DNA for the CDR3 is TGCAGTGCTAGAGATCGGGTTTCCGGACAGGGATGGACTGAAGCTTTCTTT. Encoded protein: CSARDRVSGQGWTEAFF. The J gene is TRBJ1-1, the V gene TRBV20-1; 8 bases are a match to TRBD1. Trimming took 0 bases from V and 5 from J; bases not matched to a gene: 14. Looked up from germline, CDR1 is DFQATT and CDR2 is SNEGSKA (reference sequence). The CDR3 is 17 amino acids.

In this sample, this clonotype turned up many times. The chain has TRBV5-5 and TRBJ2-1; 9 bases match TRBD1. The junction had 3 bases not matched to a gene; V was cut back by 2 bases and J by 3 bases. Germline V gene sequence: CDR1 SGHKS, CDR2 YYEKEE (reference sequence). The CDR3 totals 15 residues. CDR3 protein: CASSFLGQGYNEQFF. The CDR3 DNA sequence: TGTGCCAGCAGCTTCTTGGGACAGGGCTACAATGAGCAGTTCTTC.

This clonotype was seen ten or more times. This chain joins TRBV5-1 and TRBJ1-2; D may be TRBD1 (5 bases). Germline V gene sequence: CDR1 SGHRS, CDR2 YFSETQ. The CDR3 extends over 13 amino acids. V was trimmed by 2 bases and J by 8 bases, leaving 13 bases between them. The CDR3 here is CASSFTGSGGYTF. The CDR3 bases are TGCGCCAGCAGCTTTACAGGATCGGGCGGCTACACCTTC.

This clonotype was recorded many times. The chain recombines TRBV9 with TRBJ1-1; D gene uncertain. Germline CDR1 and CDR2: SGDLS and YYNGEE. V lost 3 bases and J lost 0, with 6 bases in between. The CDR3 sequence is 13 residues long. In DNA form, the CDR3 reads TGTGCCAGCAGCGCCCTGATGAACACTGAAGCTTTCTTT. Its protein is CASSALMNTEAFF. The variable domain in full, completed from reference TRBV9 and TRBJ1-1, reads DSGVTQTPKHLITATGQRVTLRCSPRSGDLSVYWYQQSLDQGLQFLIQYYNGEERAKGNILERFSAQQFPDLHSELNLSSLELGDSALYFCASSALMNTEAFFGQGTRLTVV.

This clonotype was detected many times. This chain uses TRBV7-9 with TRBJ1-2; TRBD1 agrees at 7 bases. The CDR3 sequence is 16 residues long. J lost 7 bases, V lost 5 bases, and 16 bases had no gene match. Germline CDR1 reads SEHNR; CDR2 reads FQNEAQ (reference sequence). CDR3 amino acids: CASSKEGAQWVSGYTF. The CDR3 nucleotides read TGTGCCAGCAGCAAAGAGGGGGCACAGTGGGTATCTGGCTACACCTTC.

This clonotype was detected ten times or more. V usage is TRBV12-3 or TRBV12-4 and J usage is TRBJ2-3; TRBD2 might be the D (5 bases). This CDR3 region has 11 residues. V gave up 7 bases and J gave up 8 bases, with 10 bases separating them. The CDR3 sequence is CASTPSGTQYF. CDR3 DNA sequence: TGTGCCAGCACCCCAAGCGGTACGCAGTATTTT.

The gene calls are TRBV3-1 and TRBJ2-7; no clear D gene. V lost 1 base and J lost 0, with 10 bases in between. The CDR3 covers 15 residues. In germline, CDR1 is LGHDT, CDR2 YNNKEL (reference sequence). The CDR3 spells CASSQAGVPSYEQYF. The CDR3 DNA reads TGTGCCAGCAGCCAAGCGGGTGTCCCCTCCTACGAGCAGTACTTC.